This paragraph covers one T cell receptor (beta chain) sequence. The data are from a study of T cells in Graves' hyperthyroidism and ophthalmopathy. The CDR3 runs 14 residues. The V gene lost 5 bases and the J gene lost 5 bases, with 14 bases spanning the gap. Amplification of TCR beta CDR3 regions was performed using RNA transcripts as template. HTBI primers drove first-round RT-PCR of the TCR CDR3. One entry per CDR3 protein results from TCRdb running MiXCR on the multiplex PCR reads. The sample includes about 640,000 distinct CDR3 sequences, around 20% of them seen just once. This sequence originates from a man under 40 with Graves' ophthalmopathy. This chain joins TRBV12-3 or TRBV12-4 and TRBJ2-3; D is ambiguous. Sequencing input: blood. This chain's CDR3 is CASSPLPRQDTQYF. Here the CDR3 DNA reads TGTGCCAGCAGTCCCTTACCCCGCCAAGATACGCAGTATTTT.